In its sample, the clone carrying this TCR beta chain was seen a few times. The data originate from a study of blood T cell repertoires in COVID-19. Per germline, CDR1 SQVTM and CDR2 ANQGSEA. Between the trimmed V and J ends, which lost 4 bases and 5 bases, there was a span of 9 bases. This CDR3 has 12 residues. The data were produced by immunoSEQ multiplex PCR, yet TCRdb's version contains in-frame clones alone and is incomplete. Of approximately 200,000 clones in the sample, about 80% were seen once. The gene calls are TRBV29-1 and TRBJ2-1; D not certain. The sequence was collected from a woman between 50 and 59 years old with acute or convalescent COVID-19. Sequencing was performed on peripheral blood. The CDR3 region is CSVVQEHNEQFF. In nucleotides, the CDR3 is TGCAGCGTTGTGCAAGAGCACAATGAGCAGTTCTTC.